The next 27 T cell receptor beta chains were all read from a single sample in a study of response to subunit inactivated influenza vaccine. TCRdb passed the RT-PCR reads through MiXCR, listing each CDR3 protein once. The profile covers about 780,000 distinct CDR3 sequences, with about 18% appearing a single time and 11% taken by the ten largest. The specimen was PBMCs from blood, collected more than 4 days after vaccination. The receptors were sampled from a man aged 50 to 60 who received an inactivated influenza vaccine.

The CDR3 here is CSASPPGARETQYF. CDR3 coding DNA: TGCAGCGCGTCACCGCCGGGGGCCCGAGAGACCCAGTACTTC. The gene calls are TRBV29-1 and TRBJ2-5; D tentatively reads TRBD1 or TRBD2 (6 bases each). Germline loops: CDR1 SQVTM, CDR2 ANQGSEA. This CDR3 is 14 amino acids long. Trimming pared 7 bases from V and 4 bases from J, leaving 19 bases between.

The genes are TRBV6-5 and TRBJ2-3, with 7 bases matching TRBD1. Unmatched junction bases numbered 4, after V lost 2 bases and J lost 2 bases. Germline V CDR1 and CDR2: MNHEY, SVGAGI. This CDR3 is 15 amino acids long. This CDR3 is CASSYRQGFTDTQYF. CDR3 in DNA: TGTGCCAGCAGTTACCGACAGGGATTCACAGATACGCAGTATTTT.

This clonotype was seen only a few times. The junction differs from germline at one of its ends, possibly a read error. CDR3 DNA: TGTGCCAGCAGTGACCGGGACTACAACCCCAACTTC. Translated, it gives CASSDRDYNPNF. The gene calls are TRBV6-6 and TRBJ2-1; the match to TRBD2 covers 7 bases. Germline V gene sequence: CDR1 MNHNY, CDR2 SVGAGI (reference sequence). This CDR3 has 12 amino acids.

CDR3 sequence reads: CSAQGTGDNSPLHF. The CDR3 DNA sequence: TGCAGTGCTCAGGGGACAGGCGATAATTCACCCCTCCACTTT. This sequence joins TRBV20-1 and TRBJ1-6, with 8 bases fitting TRBD1. Per germline, CDR1 DFQATT and CDR2 SNEGSKA (reference sequence). J was trimmed by 5 bases and V by 5 bases; bases with no gene match: 5. CDR3 size: 14 residues.

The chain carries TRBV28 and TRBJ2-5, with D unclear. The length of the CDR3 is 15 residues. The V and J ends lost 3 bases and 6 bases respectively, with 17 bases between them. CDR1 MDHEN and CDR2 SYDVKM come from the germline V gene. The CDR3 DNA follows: TGTGCCAGCAGTTTTTATTCCCCGGTTGGGCAGACCCAGTACTTC. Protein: CASSFYSPVGQTQYF.

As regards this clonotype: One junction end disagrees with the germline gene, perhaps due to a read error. Here the CDR3 DNA reads TGTGCCAGCAGTTCCACAGGGGGCGTGGGCTATGGCTACACATTC. Residues: CASSSTGGVGYGYTF. The V and J genes are TRBV12-3 or TRBV12-4 and TRBJ1-2; 9 positions agree with TRBD1. This CDR3 spans 15 amino acids.

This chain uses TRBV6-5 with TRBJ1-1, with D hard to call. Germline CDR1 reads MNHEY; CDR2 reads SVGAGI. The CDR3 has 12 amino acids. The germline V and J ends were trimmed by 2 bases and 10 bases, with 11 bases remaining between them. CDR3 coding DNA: TGTGCCAGCAGTTACAATACCGGGTTAGCTTTCTTT. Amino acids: CASSYNTGLAFF.

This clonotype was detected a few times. CDR3 in DNA: TGTGCCACCAGCATCCGGGGGGGCCACGAGACCCAGTACTTC. Translating it yields CATSIRGGHETQYF. The V and J genes are TRBV15 and TRBJ2-5; 8 bases agree with TRBD2. Trimming at V came to 4 bases and at J to 5 bases, leaving 6 bases not matched to a gene. CDR3 length: 14 residues. Germline values: CDR1 LNHNV, CDR2 YYDKDF (reference sequence).

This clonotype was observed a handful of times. CDR3 nucleotide sequence: TGTGCCAGCAGTGAATCGGGCGGGGCGAGCTCCTACGAGCAGTACTTC. Amino acids: CASSESGGASSYEQYF. V and J are TRBV25-1 and TRBJ2-7, with TRBD2 as a possible D gene (6 bases). From germline, CDR1 is MGHDK and CDR2 SYGVNS. Trimming pared 1 base from V and 0 bases from J, leaving 13 bases between. This CDR3 region has 16 residues.

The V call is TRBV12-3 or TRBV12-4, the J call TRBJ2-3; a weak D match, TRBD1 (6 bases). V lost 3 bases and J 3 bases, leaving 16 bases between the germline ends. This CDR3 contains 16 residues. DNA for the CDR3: TGTGCCAGCAGTTTTTCTGGGGGCCAGGGAACAGATACGCAGTATTTT. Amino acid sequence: CASSFSGGQGTDTQYF.

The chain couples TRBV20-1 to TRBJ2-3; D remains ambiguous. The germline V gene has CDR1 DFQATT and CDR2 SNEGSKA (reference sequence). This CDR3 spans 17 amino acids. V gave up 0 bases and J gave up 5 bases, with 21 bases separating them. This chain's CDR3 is CSARDLMAWGYKDTQYF. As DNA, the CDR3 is TGCAGTGCTAGAGATCTCATGGCGTGGGGATATAAAGATACGCAGTATTTT.

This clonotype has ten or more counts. The CDR3, as DNA: TGTGCCAGCAGAAGGACGACGAACACCGGGGAGCTGTTTTTT. It codes for CASRRTTNTGELFF. The V call is TRBV2, the J call TRBJ2-2, with unresolved D. Germline CDR1 SNHLY, CDR2 FYNNEI. This CDR3 contains 14 residues. Trimming left V 6 bases short and J 0 bases short, with 8 bases between.

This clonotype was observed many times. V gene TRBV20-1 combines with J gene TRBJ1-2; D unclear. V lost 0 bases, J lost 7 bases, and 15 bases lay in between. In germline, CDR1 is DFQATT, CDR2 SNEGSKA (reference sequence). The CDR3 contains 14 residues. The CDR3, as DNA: TGCAGTGCTAGAGATCGTAGGGCAGTTGGTGGCTACACCTTC. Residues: CSARDRRAVGGYTF.

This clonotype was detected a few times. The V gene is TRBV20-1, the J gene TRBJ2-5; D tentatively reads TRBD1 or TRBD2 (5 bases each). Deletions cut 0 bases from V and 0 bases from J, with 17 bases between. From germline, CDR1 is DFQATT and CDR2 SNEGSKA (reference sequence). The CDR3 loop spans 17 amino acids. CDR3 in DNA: TGCAGTGCTAGAGATTGGGCTTTAGGGGAGCACCAAGAGACCCAGTACTTC. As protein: CSARDWALGEHQETQYF.

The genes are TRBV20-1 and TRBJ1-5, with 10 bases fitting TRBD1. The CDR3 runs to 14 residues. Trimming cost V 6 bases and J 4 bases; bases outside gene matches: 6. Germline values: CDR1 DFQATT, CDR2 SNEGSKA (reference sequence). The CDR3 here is CSADRGQGNQPQHF. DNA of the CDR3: TGCAGTGCCGATCGGGGACAGGGGAATCAGCCCCAGCATTTT.

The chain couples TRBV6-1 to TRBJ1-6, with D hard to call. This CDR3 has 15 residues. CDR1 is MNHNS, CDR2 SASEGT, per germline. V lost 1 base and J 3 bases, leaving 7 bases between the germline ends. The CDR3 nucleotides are TGTGCCAGCAGTGAAGAGTCAGGCTATAATTCACCCCTCCACTTT. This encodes CASSEESGYNSPLHF.

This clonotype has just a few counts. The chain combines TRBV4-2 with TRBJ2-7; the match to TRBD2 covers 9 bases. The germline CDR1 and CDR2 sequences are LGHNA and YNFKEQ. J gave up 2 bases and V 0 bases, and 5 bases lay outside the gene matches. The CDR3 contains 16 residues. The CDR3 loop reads CASSQDASGVPYEQYF. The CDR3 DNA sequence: TGTGCCAGCAGCCAAGATGCTAGCGGGGTCCCCTACGAGCAGTACTTC.

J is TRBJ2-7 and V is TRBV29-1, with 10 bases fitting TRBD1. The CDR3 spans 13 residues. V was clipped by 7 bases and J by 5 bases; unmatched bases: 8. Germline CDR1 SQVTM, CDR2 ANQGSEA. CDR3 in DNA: TGCAGCGCTTCCGGGACAGGGGTGAACGAGCAGTACTTC. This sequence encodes CSASGTGVNEQYF.

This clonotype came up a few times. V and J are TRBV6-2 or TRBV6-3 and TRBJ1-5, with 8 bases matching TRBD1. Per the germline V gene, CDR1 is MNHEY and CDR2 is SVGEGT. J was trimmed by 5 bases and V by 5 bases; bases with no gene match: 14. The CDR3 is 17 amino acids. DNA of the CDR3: TGTGCCAGCAGTAGGGGATATGGACAGGGAAACCATCAGCCCCAGCATTTT. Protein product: CASSRGYGQGNHQPQHF.

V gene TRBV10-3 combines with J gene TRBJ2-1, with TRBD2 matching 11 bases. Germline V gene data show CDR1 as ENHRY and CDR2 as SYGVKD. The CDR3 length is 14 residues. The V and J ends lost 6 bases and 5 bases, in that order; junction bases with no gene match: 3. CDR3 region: CAIRVAGGNNEQFF. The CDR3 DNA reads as TGTGCCATCAGGGTAGCGGGAGGGAACAATGAGCAGTTCTTC.

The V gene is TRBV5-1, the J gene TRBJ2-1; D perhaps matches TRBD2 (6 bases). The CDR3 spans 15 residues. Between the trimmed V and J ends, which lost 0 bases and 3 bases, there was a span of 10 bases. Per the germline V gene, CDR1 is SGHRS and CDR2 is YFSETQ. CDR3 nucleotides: TGCGCCAGCAGCTTGGGCGGGAATCTCTACAATGAGCAGTTCTTC. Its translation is CASSLGGNLYNEQFF.

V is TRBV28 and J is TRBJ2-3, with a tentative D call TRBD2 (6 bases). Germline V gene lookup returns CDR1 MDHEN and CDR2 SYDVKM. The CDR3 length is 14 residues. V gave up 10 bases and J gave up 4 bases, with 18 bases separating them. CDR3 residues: CAIAGSHRSDTQYF. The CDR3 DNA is TGTGCCATCGCCGGGAGCCATCGGTCAGATACGCAGTATTTT.

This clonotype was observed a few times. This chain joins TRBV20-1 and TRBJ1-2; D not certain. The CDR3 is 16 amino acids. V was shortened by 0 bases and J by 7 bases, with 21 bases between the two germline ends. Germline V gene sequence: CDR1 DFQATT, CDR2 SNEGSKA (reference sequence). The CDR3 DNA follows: TGCAGTGCTAGAGATAATACCGGGAGAAATTTTGGTGGCTACACCTTC. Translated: CSARDNTGRNFGGYTF.

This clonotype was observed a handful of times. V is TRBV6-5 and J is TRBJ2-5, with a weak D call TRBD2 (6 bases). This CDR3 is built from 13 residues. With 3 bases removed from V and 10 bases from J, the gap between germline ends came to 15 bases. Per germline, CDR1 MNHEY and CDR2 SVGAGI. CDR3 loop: CASSYVSREDQYF. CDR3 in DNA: TGTGCCAGCAGTTATGTCTCGCGGGAAGACCAGTACTTC.

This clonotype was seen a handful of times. The CDR3 coding sequence is TGTGCCACCAGCAGGGACCGGAATTCACCCCTCCACTTT. It codes for CATSRDRNSPLHF. The chain recombines TRBV15 with TRBJ1-6; D gene ambiguous. The V end lost 3 bases, the J end lost 7 bases, and 7 bases lay between the germline ends. This CDR3 contains 13 residues. Germline V lookup: CDR1 LNHNV, CDR2 YYDKDF (reference sequence).

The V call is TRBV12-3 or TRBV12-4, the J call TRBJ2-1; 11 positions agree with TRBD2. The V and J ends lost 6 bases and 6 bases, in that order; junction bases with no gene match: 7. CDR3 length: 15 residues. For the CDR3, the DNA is TGTGCCAGCAGCCACACTAGCGGGGGCTTCAATGAGCAGTTCTTC. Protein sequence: CASSHTSGGFNEQFF.

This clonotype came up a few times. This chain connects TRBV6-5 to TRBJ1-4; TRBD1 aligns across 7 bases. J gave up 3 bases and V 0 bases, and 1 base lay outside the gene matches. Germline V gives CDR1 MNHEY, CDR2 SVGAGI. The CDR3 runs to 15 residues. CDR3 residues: CASSYSGQSNEKLFF. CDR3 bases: TGTGCCAGCAGTTACTCGGGACAGTCTAATGAAAAACTGTTTTTT.